The rows below give T cell receptor beta chains drawn from one sample of a study of T cells in Graves' hyperthyroidism and ophthalmopathy. One entry per CDR3 protein results from TCRdb running MiXCR on the multiplex PCR reads. Among about 620,000 distinct CDR3 sequences, roughly 17% were seen once, and the ten largest hold 3% to 4.5%. The specimen was blood. These receptors all stem from a woman aged 25 to 39 with Graves' hyperthyroidism. CDR3s include the opening cysteine and the closing phenylalanine or tryptophan. D genes are given only for firm matches. Only part of the rows carry a size: once, few, many, or a class if the clone is expanded.

cdr3_nt | cdr3_aa | j_call | clone_size | d_call | v_call
TGTGCCAGCAGTGAAGCGCTGAGGGGAGATACGCAGTATTTT | CASSEALRGDTQYF | TRBJ2-3 | many | NA | TRBV2
TGTGCCAGCAGTAGCGGGGCGCCGCGGCAGTACTTC | CASSSGAPRQYF | TRBJ2-7 | many | TRBD2 | TRBV28
TGTGCCAGCAGCCCCGACCCGGGGACTAGCGTTTACGCAGATACGCAGTATTTT | CASSPDPGTSVYADTQYF | TRBJ2-3 | NA | TRBD2 | TRBV5-5
TGCAGTGCTTGGGGTAGAACTAATGAAAAACTGTTTTTT | CSAWGRTNEKLFF | TRBJ1-4 | few | NA | TRBV20-1
TGTGCCAGCAGCTTCGACCGGAGACGGGCAGGGCCTAGCGGAGTTCAAGAGACCCAGTACTTC | CASSFDRRRAGPSGVQETQYF | TRBJ2-5 | many | TRBD2 | TRBV11-2
TGTGCCAGCAGTCGTCAGGGTAGTACTGAAGCTTTCTTT | CASSRQGSTEAFF | TRBJ1-1 | many | NA | TRBV28
TGTGCCAGCAGCCAAGCGGGAACCCCCTACGAGCAGTACTTC | CASSQAGTPYEQYF | TRBJ2-7 | NA | TRBD2 | TRBV6-1
TGTGCCAGCAGTCCCGGGACTAGATCGGCTGGGGCCAACGTCCTGACTTTC | CASSPGTRSAGANVLTF | TRBJ2-6 | NA | TRBD2 | TRBV6-2/TRBV6-3
TGTGCCAGCAGCCCACGACTAGCGGGAAATGAGCAGTTCTTC | CASSPRLAGNEQFF | TRBJ2-1 | many | TRBD2 | TRBV11-3
TGTGCCAGCAGTGTACCTAGCGGGAGGGACACAGATACGCAGTATTTT | CASSVPSGRDTDTQYF | TRBJ2-3 | many | TRBD2 | TRBV6-1
TGTGCCAGCAGCGGGGGACTAGCGTCGACCTACGAGCAGTACTTC | CASSGGLASTYEQYF | TRBJ2-7 | NA | TRBD2 | TRBV9
TGCAGCGTTGAAGACCCCAGCGGCACAGATACGCAGTATTTT | CSVEDPSGTDTQYF | TRBJ2-3 | few | NA | TRBV29-1
TGTGCCAGTAGTATAGGGGTATACGGCCCCGGATGGTGGACTGGATCTGGAAACACCATATATTTT | CASSIGVYGPGWWTGSGNTIYF | TRBJ1-3 | NA | NA | TRBV19
TGTGCCAGCAGCCCCCTTGTGGGAGAGACCCAGTACTTC | CASSPLVGETQYF | TRBJ2-5 | many | NA | TRBV7-2
TGCAGTGCCCGACAGGGTGTCTATGGCTACACCTTC | CSARQGVYGYTF | TRBJ1-2 | few | TRBD1 | TRBV20-1
TGCGCCAGCAGCTTGGCTGGGCTGAACACTGAAGCTTTCTTT | CASSLAGLNTEAFF | TRBJ1-1 | many | NA | TRBV7-8
TGTGCCAGCAGCGCCCCCTACGAGCAGTACTTC | CASSAPYEQYF | TRBJ2-7 | many | NA | TRBV3-1
TGTGCCAGCCTCTCGGGGGGGAGCAGTACCTACAATGAGCAGTTCTTC | CASLSGGSSTYNEQFF | TRBJ2-1 | many | TRBD2 | TRBV28
TGTGCCAGCAGTTTATGGAGGACTAATGGCTACACCTTC | CASSLWRTNGYTF | TRBJ1-2 | NA | NA | TRBV6-9
TGTGCCAGCAGTGACTCCGCCGCGGTCACCGGGGAGCTGTTTTTT | CASSDSAAVTGELFF | TRBJ2-2 | few | NA | TRBV6-4
TGTGCCAGCAGTTTAAACCCACCCCCAAGTAAGCAGTTCTTC | CASSLNPPPSKQFF | TRBJ2-1 | NA | NA | TRBV5-5
TGTGCCAGCAGCTTACCCTGGGACAGGGATGGGTACGAGCAGTACTTC | CASSLPWDRDGYEQYF | TRBJ2-7 | many | TRBD1 | TRBV7-6
TGTGCCAGCAGTGACCCGCTAGCGGCGAACACCGGGGAGCTGTTTTTT | CASSDPLAANTGELFF | TRBJ2-2 | many | TRBD2 | TRBV2
TGTGCCAGCAGCTTAGGGGGCTTAGAGTGGGAGACCCAGTACTTC | CASSLGGLEWETQYF | TRBJ2-5 | many | NA | TRBV7-2
TGTGCCAGCAGTCGAATCTGGACTAGCGGGAGTCTCCACAATGAGCAGTTCTTC | CASSRIWTSGSLHNEQFF | TRBJ2-1 | NA | TRBD2 | TRBV28
TGCGCCAGCAGCACTGACCCCCCAGGTAGTCTCGTTAACACTGAAGCTTTCTTT | CASSTDPPGSLVNTEAFF | TRBJ1-1 | many | NA | TRBV5-1
TGTGCCAGCAGTTACTCGAGGGAGGGCTACACCTTC | CASSYSREGYTF | TRBJ1-2 | few | NA | TRBV6-5
TGTGCCAGCAGTTACACGAGCGGGTACAATGAGCAGTTCTTC | CASSYTSGYNEQFF | TRBJ2-1 | many | NA | TRBV6-2/TRBV6-3
TGTGCCACCAGTGATAGTTGGGGCAGAGACAATGAGCAGTTCTTC | CATSDSWGRDNEQFF | TRBJ2-1 | many | NA | TRBV24-1
TGTGCCAGCTCACCCCCCAATTTTAACTACGAGCAGTACTTC | CASSPPNFNYEQYF | TRBJ2-7 | few | NA | TRBV18
TGTGCCACCAGTGATACCCAGACAGGGGAGGGAGAGACCCAGTACTTC | CATSDTQTGEGETQYF | TRBJ2-5 | few | NA | TRBV24-1
TGTGCCTGGAGTACCACTTTGGGTAGCAATCAGCCCCAGCATTTT | CAWSTTLGSNQPQHF | TRBJ1-5 | few | NA | TRBV30
TGTGCCTGGAGTCAGCTAGCGCCCTACGAGCAGTACTTC | CAWSQLAPYEQYF | TRBJ2-7 | many | NA | TRBV30
TGTGCCAGCAGTTATAATGACAGGGAAGGGACCCAGTACTTC | CASSYNDREGTQYF | TRBJ2-5 | NA | TRBD1 | TRBV6-1
TGTGCCAGCAGCCGACAGGTATACAATGAGCAGTTCTTC | CASSRQVYNEQFF | TRBJ2-1 | NA | NA | TRBV14
TGTGCCAGTAGCAGGGTCCCTGGGGCCAACGTCCTGACTTTC | CASSRVPGANVLTF | TRBJ2-6 | NA | NA | TRBV19
TGTGCCAGCAGCTTAAGCCTCGGGCCTTACAATGAGCAGTTCTTC | CASSLSLGPYNEQFF | TRBJ2-1 | many | NA | TRBV7-9
TGCGCCAGCAGCGACGGCCGGGGTAATTCACCCCTCCACTTT | CASSDGRGNSPLHF | TRBJ1-6 | NA | NA | TRBV5-1
TGCGCCAGCAGCTTATATGTTTCGGGACCGAACACCGGGGAGCTGTTTTTT | CASSLYVSGPNTGELFF | TRBJ2-2 | NA | NA | TRBV5-1
TGCAGTGCTCCGACTAGCGGGAGGGACCCGGAGACCCAGTACTTC | CSAPTSGRDPETQYF | TRBJ2-5 | many | TRBD2 | TRBV20-1
TGCGCCAGCAGCCGGGGGACAGGGGGCAGATACGAGCAGTACTTC | CASSRGTGGRYEQYF | TRBJ2-7 | once | TRBD1 | TRBV5-1
TGTGCCAGTCGGGGGAATGAGCGGTTCTTC | CASRGNERFF | TRBJ2-1 | NA | NA | TRBV7-3
TGTGCCAGCAGGGCTCCAGGGGCCGGGGAGCTGTTTTTT | CASRAPGAGELFF | TRBJ2-2 | NA | NA | TRBV12-3/TRBV12-4
TGTGCCAGCAGAGGGTATTTTGAGCAGTTCTTC | CASRGYFEQFF | TRBJ2-1 | NA | NA | TRBV6-1